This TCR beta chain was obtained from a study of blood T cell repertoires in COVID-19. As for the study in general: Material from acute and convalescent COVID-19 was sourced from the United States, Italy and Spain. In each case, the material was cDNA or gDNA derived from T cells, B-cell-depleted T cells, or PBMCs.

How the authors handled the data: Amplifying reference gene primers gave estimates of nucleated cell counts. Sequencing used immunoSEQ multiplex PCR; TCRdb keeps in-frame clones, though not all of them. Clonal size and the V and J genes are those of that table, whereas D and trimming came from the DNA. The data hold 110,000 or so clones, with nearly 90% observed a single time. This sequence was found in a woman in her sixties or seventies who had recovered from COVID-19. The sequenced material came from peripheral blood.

DNA of the CDR3: TGTGCCAGCACCTACACAGATACGCAGTATTTT. It is translated as CASTYTDTQYF. V is TRBV2 and J is TRBJ2-3, with no clear D. The germline V gene has CDR1 SNHLY and CDR2 FYNNEI. The V and J ends lost 7 bases and 2 bases respectively, with 4 bases between them. The CDR3 runs to 11 residues. The variable domain in full, with the rest retrieved from reference TRBV2 and TRBJ2-3, is EPEVTQTPSHQVTQMGQEVILRCVPISNHLYFYWYRQILGQKVEFLVSFYNNEISEKSEIFDDQFSVERPDGSNFTLKIRSTKLEDSAMYFCASTYTDTQYFGPGTRLTVL.